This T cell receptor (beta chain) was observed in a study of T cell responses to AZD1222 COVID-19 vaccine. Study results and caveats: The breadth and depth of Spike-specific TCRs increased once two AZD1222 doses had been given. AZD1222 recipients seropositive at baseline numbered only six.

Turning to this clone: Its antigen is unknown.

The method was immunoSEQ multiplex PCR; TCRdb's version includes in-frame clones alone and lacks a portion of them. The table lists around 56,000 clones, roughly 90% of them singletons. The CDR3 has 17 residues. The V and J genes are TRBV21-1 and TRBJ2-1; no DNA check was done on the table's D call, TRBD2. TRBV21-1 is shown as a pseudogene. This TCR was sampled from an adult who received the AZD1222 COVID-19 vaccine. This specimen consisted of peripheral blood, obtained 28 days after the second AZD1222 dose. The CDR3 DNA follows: TGTGCCAGCAGCAAGAGTCAAGGGACTAGCAGGTACAATGAGCAGTTCTTC. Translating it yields CASSKSQGTSRYNEQFF.